This T cell receptor beta chain derives from a study of cytomegalovirus exposure and HLA in healthy donors. Amplification used 60 Vbeta primers and 13 Jbeta primers. TCRdb keeps only in-frame clones here, not all; method: immunoSEQ multiplex PCR. The clone table shows around 160,000 clones, with the ten largest holding 1.5% to 2%. The source is a woman between 50 and 59 years old in good health and CMV-seronegative. Material: PBMCs.

The CDR3: CASSLVSGGPTYEQYF. The CDR3 nucleotides read TGTGCCAGCAGCTTAGTGAGCGGGGGTCCAACCTACGAGCAGTACTTC. This chain joins TRBV11-2 and TRBJ2-7; 8 bases match TRBD2. There are 16 residues in the CDR3. The J segment lost 2 bases and the V segment lost 1 base, leaving 7 bases of the junction unmatched. Germline CDR1 reads SGHAT; CDR2 reads FQNNGV.